These 21 T cell receptor beta chains were all obtained from the same sample, sequenced in a study of cytomegalovirus exposure and HLA in healthy donors. Both 60 Vbeta primers and 13 Jbeta primers went into the PCR. The repertoire was sequenced with immunoSEQ multiplex PCR; TCRdb's copy has only in-frame clones and lacks some. The record lists about 52,000 clones, of which the ten most abundant hold more than 9%. The sample comprised PBMCs. Receptors were obtained from a woman aged 55-70 years in good health and CMV-seropositive.

V usage is TRBV6-6 and J usage is TRBJ1-1; D perhaps matches TRBD1 (5 bases). Trimming pared 2 bases from V and 3 bases from J, leaving 10 bases between. The CDR3 is made up of 14 amino acids. The germline gives CDR1 MNHNY, CDR2 SVGAGI (reference sequence). DNA of the CDR3: TGTGCCAGCAGTTACGGGGGGGGATACACTGAAGCTTTCTTT. Its translation is CASSYGGGYTEAFF.

This sequence joins TRBV10-3 and TRBJ1-1; 8 bases line up with TRBD1. V was clipped by 8 bases and J by 5 bases; unmatched bases: 13. The CDR3 totals 15 residues. CDR1 and CDR2 from the germline V gene are ENHRY and SYGVKD. The CDR3 region is CAIGQDRVPRTEAFF. CDR3 bases: TGTGCCATCGGTCAGGACAGGGTCCCTCGGACTGAAGCTTTCTTT.

V and J are TRBV5-6 and TRBJ1-5; 7 bases match TRBD1. Germline CDR1 reads SGHDT; CDR2 reads YYEEEE. J gave up 4 bases and V 4 bases, and 11 bases lay outside the gene matches. The CDR3 extends over 16 amino acids. CDR3 loop: CASSGYDRDSNQPQHF. The CDR3 DNA is TGTGCCAGCAGCGGCTACGACAGGGATTCAAATCAGCCCCAGCATTTT.

This chain joins TRBV28 and TRBJ2-7, with D unresolved. The V end lost 2 bases, the J end lost 7 bases, and 15 bases lay between the germline ends. There are 14 residues in the CDR3. The germline CDR1 and CDR2 sequences are MDHEN and SYDVKM. The CDR3 DNA reads TGTGCCAGCAGTTTAGCTGGCGACACCCTAGAGCAGTACTTC. Protein: CASSLAGDTLEQYF.

The chain recombines TRBV5-4 with TRBJ2-7, with a tentative D call TRBD2 (5 bases). Trimming removed 4 bases from V and 6 bases from J, with 14 bases in between. Germline CDR1 SGHNT, CDR2 YYREEE (reference sequence). CDR3 length: 13 amino acids. CDR3 sequence: CASSQDSEGEQYF. The CDR3 DNA reads as TGTGCCAGCAGCCAAGATAGCGAGGGCGAGCAGTACTTC.

The rearrangement joins TRBV14 to TRBJ1-1, with D maybe TRBD1 (5 bases). The length of the CDR3 is 12 residues. The germline gives CDR1 SGHDN, CDR2 FVKESK. V gave up 1 base and J gave up 10 bases, with 10 bases separating them. For the CDR3, the DNA is TGTGCCAGCAGCCAAGGAAGTCAGGGAGCTTTCTTT. This gives the protein CASSQGSQGAFF.

Notes on this clone: The junction departs from germline at one end; a sequencing error may be responsible. The gene calls are TRBV5-1 and TRBJ1-4, with D possibly being TRBD1 (6 bases). The germline gives CDR1 SGHRS, CDR2 YFSETQ. This CDR3 has 14 amino acids. Here the CDR3 DNA reads TGCGCCAGTGCTTCAGGGGCCTCTAATGACAAACTGTTTTTT. Translating gives CASASGASNDKLFF.

Worth noting for this clone: The junction and the germline gene differ at one end; a read error may be behind it. The rearrangement joins TRBV5-1 to TRBJ2-7, with 7 bases aligning to TRBD1. This CDR3 has 12 amino acids. The germline V gene encodes CDR1 SGHRS and CDR2 YFSETQ. The DNA for the CDR3 is TGCGCCAGCAGCGGACCGGGACAGCCGCATAAGTTC. It yields the protein CASSGPGQPHKF.

This chain uses TRBV27 with TRBJ1-1, with D possibly matching TRBD1 (6 bases). CDR3 length equals 15 residues. Germline CDR1 and CDR2: MNHEY and SMNVEV (reference sequence). The V and J ends lost 3 bases and 1 base respectively, with 12 bases between them. DNA of the CDR3: TGTGCCAGCAGTTTCCGAACAGGGAGGAACACTGAAGCTTTCTTT. This codes for CASSFRTGRNTEAFF.

DNA of the CDR3: TGCGCCAGCAGCTCCTCCGGGACTAGCGGGCCCGAGCAGTACTTC. Its protein is CASSSSGTSGPEQYF. The chain combines TRBV5-1 with TRBJ2-7; TRBD2 matches at 12 bases. This CDR3 is 15 amino acids long. The V gene's germline CDR1 is SGHRS and CDR2 YFSETQ. The J segment lost 6 bases and the V segment lost 3 bases, leaving 7 bases of the junction unmatched.

The chain links TRBV18 to TRBJ2-3, with TRBD2 identical over 11 bases. This CDR3 comprises 14 residues. The V gene's germline CDR1 is KGHSH and CDR2 LQKENI. V dropped 5 bases and J dropped 6; count of bases not matched to a gene: 4. The CDR3 region is CASSSTSGGDTQYF. The DNA of the CDR3 is TGTGCCAGCTCAAGTACTAGCGGGGGCGATACGCAGTATTTT.

The J gene is TRBJ2-1, the V gene TRBV29-1; the match to TRBD2 covers 7 bases. Germline V CDR1 and CDR2: SQVTM, ANQGSEA. V dropped 5 bases and J dropped 5; count of bases not matched to a gene: 3. CDR3 length equals 12 residues. The CDR3 DNA follows: TGCAGCGTTCGGGGGGACGACAATGAGCAGTTCTTC. Residues: CSVRGDDNEQFF.

The chain couples TRBV5-4 to TRBJ2-2; TRBD1 aligns across 8 bases. The CDR3 contains 16 residues. CDR1 is SGHNT and CDR2 is YYREEE in the germline V gene (reference sequence). The junction had 10 bases not matched to a gene; V was cut back by 4 bases and J by 5 bases. The CDR3 DNA is TGTGCCAGCAGCCGAGGACAGGGTAAAGAGACCGGGGAGCTGTTTTTT. Translation: CASSRGQGKETGELFF.

For the CDR3, the DNA is TGTGCCAGCAGTGTCGCCGGGGGCTACGAGCAGTACTTC. Its translation is CASSVAGGYEQYF. The gene calls are TRBV6-1 and TRBJ2-7, with D maybe TRBD2 (6 bases). The CDR3 sequence is 13 residues long. CDR1 is MNHNS and CDR2 is SASEGT in the germline V gene. V gave up 4 bases and J gave up 3 bases, with 10 bases separating them.

The chain links TRBV9 to TRBJ2-7; 10 bases fit TRBD1. Germline V gene lookup returns CDR1 SGDLS and CDR2 YYNGEE. The V gene end was trimmed by 3 bases and the J gene end by 6 bases; junction bases not matched to a gene: 3. The CDR3 has 13 amino acids. Written as DNA, the CDR3 is TGTGCCAGCAGCGGGGGGACAGGGGCCGAGCAGTACTTC. This sequence encodes CASSGGTGAEQYF.

V and J are TRBV7-2 and TRBJ1-1; 7 nucleotides line up with TRBD1. Germline V gene data show CDR1 as SGHTA and CDR2 as FQGNSA. The CDR3 is made up of 15 amino acids. The V and J ends lost 3 bases and 4 bases, in that order; junction bases with no gene match: 8. In nucleotides, the CDR3 is TGTGCCAGCAGCTTTAGCAGGGGGTATGGCACTGAAGCTTTCTTT. It codes for CASSFSRGYGTEAFF.

The CDR3 is CASSLAVAGGYSTDTQYF. The DNA for the CDR3 is TGTGCCAGCAGCTTAGCGGTAGCGGGGGGCTATAGCACAGATACGCAGTATTTT. The chain combines TRBV11-2 with TRBJ2-3; TRBD2 matches at 10 bases. Germline loops: CDR1 SGHAT, CDR2 FQNNGV. V was pared by 1 base and J by 0 bases, with 7 bases of the junction left unmatched. The CDR3 contains 18 residues.

The J gene is TRBJ2-2, the V gene TRBV6-6, with a possible D match to TRBD1 (5 bases). CDR1 MNHNY and CDR2 SVGAGI come from the germline V gene (reference sequence). CDR3 size: 12 residues. V gave up 5 bases and J gave up 5 bases, with 6 bases separating them. CDR3 region: CASSKGTGELFF. CDR3 nucleotides: TGTGCCAGCAGTAAGGGGACCGGGGAGCTGTTTTTT.

V and J are TRBV19 and TRBJ2-2; TRBD1 matches at 9 bases. From germline, CDR1 is LNHDA and CDR2 SQIVND (reference sequence). Losses at the gene ends were 5 bases for V and 1 base for J; bases not matched to a gene: 2. This CDR3 region has 15 residues. The CDR3 here is CASSWGQGNTGELFF. CDR3 in DNA: TGTGCCAGTAGTTGGGGACAGGGGAACACCGGGGAGCTGTTTTTT.

This chain joins TRBV19 and TRBJ2-1; 11 nucleotides align to TRBD2. CDR1 and CDR2 from the germline V gene are LNHDA and SQIVND (reference sequence). The CDR3 is made up of 16 amino acids. J lost 4 bases, V lost 3 bases, and 5 bases had no gene match. CDR3 DNA sequence: TGTGCCAGTAGTATCCTCACTAGCGGGGGTTACAATGAGCAGTTCTTC. It encodes CASSILTSGGYNEQFF.

This rearrangement joins TRBV18 to TRBJ2-7; 10 bases are a match to TRBD1. The trim removed 2 bases at V and 7 bases at J, leaving 11 bases unmatched. The germline V gene has CDR1 KGHSH and CDR2 LQKENI. The CDR3 totals 16 residues. The CDR3 bases are TGTGCCAGCTCACCAACCCCTATAGGACAGGGGGGTGAGCAGTACTTC. This codes for CASSPTPIGQGGEQYF.